This TCR beta chain was identified in a study of cytomegalovirus exposure and HLA in healthy donors. Separate from the approximately 730-subject first cohort, the approximately 120-subject validation cohort was the one that the donors belonged to. TCRdb's copy holds only in-frame clones and misses some; the assay was immunoSEQ multiplex PCR. Of 50,000 to 70,000 clones listed, over 85% were seen once; the top ten hold 5.5% to 7.5%. Study-wide points: The study labeled 150 to 200 TCR beta chains cytomegalovirus-associated. As confirmed in vitro, a few CMV-associated chains were specific for CMV antigens. According to a later analysis, TCR clusters from the first cohort tended to co-occur in the 100 to 150 validation repertoires.

With respect to this clone: The antigen remains undetermined.

The CDR3 spans 11 residues. Germline V gene lookup returns CDR1 WSHSY and CDR2 SAAADI. Trimming cost V 4 bases and J 4 bases, with 4 bases left between them. Sample: PBMCs. The sequence was collected from a woman aged 18-29 years in good health and CMV-seropositive. The V gene is TRBV10-2, the J gene TRBJ1-1; D is uncertain. The CDR3 DNA sequence: TGCGCCAGCAGTGGTAGCACTGAAGCTTTCTTT. Protein: CASSGSTEAFF.